This TCR beta chain was identified during a study of neurological immune-mediated disorders. This clonotype was counted ten times or more. Germline CDR1 reads SGDLS; CDR2 reads YYNGEE. V lost 3 bases, J lost 7 bases, and 4 bases stayed unmatched. The CDR3 is made up of 15 amino acids. In each sequencing run, over 170 million TCR-beta sequences were generated from 15-18 subjects. TCRdb reprocessed the 5' RACE reads with MiXCR, giving one entry per CDR3 protein. The sample shows 55,000 to 80,000 distinct CDR3 sequences, 4.5% to 5.5% of them seen only once. It was from 2 million PBMCs stored at -80 C that the unsorted libraries were obtained.

V usage is TRBV9 and J usage is TRBJ1-6; 10 nucleotides agree with TRBD1. This receptor was taken from a woman aged 45-65 years with multiple sclerosis. Sequencing was carried out using PBMCs. CDR3 bases: TGTGCCAGCAGCGCTCGGGGACAGGGGAATTCACCCCTCCACTTT. Its translation: CASSARGQGNSPLHF.